The 4 T cell receptor beta chains presented below share a single source sample, sequenced in a study of cytomegalovirus exposure and HLA in healthy donors (dated by TCRdb to about 2017). The library was generated by the immunoSEQ multiplex PCR assay. The multiplex PCR relied on a mix of 60 forward primers for TCR Vbeta segments and 13 reverse primers for TCR Jbeta segments. TCRdb re-hosts the immuneACCESS table, in-frame sequences only. Its copies lack some clones; in the studies checked, an unresolved V gene accounts for under half of them, and the cause for the rest is not known. Across this sample there are some 170,000 clones, with roughly 71% seen only once. The ten largest clones take up 2.5% to 3% of the sample. The source material was PBMCs. Source of these receptors: a woman between 45 and 60 years old in good health and CMV-seropositive.

This chain uses TRBV6-6 with TRBJ2-2; tentatively, D is TRBD2 (5 bases). The germline gives CDR1 MNHNY, CDR2 SVGAGI (reference sequence). Between the trimmed V and J ends, which lost 7 bases and 5 bases, there was a span of 17 bases. The CDR3 is 15 amino acids. This chain's CDR3 is CASTLRKEETGELFF. The CDR3, as DNA: TGTGCCAGCACCCTGAGGAAGGAGGAAACCGGGGAGCTGTTTTTT.

This clone has just one count. Other DNA variants within this sample encode the same CDR3. CDR3 in amino acids: CASRDRVRNQPQHF. The DNA of the CDR3 is TGTGCCAGCAGGGACAGGGTCCGCAATCAGCCCCAGCATTTT. The chain couples TRBV2 to TRBJ1-5; TRBD1 matches 8 bases. The germline V gene encodes CDR1 SNHLY and CDR2 FYNNEI. Trimming at V came to 6 bases and at J to 2 bases, leaving 3 bases not matched to a gene. The CDR3 spans 14 residues.

The chain recombines TRBV6-6 with TRBJ2-5; a weak D match, TRBD2 (5 bases). The germline V and J ends were trimmed by 5 bases and 5 bases, with 15 bases remaining between them. The CDR3 sequence is 14 residues long. In germline, CDR1 is MNHNY, CDR2 SVGAGI (reference sequence). The CDR3: CASSPRRARETQYF. The CDR3 DNA is TGTGCCAGCAGTCCTAGGCGGGCCCGGGAGACCCAGTACTTC.

The V and J genes are TRBV4-2 and TRBJ1-2, with no clear D. There are 14 residues in the CDR3. Trimming removed 1 base from V and 4 bases from J, with 10 bases in between. In germline, CDR1 is LGHNA, CDR2 YNFKEQ. The CDR3 here is CASSQGDSIYGYTF. CDR3 in DNA: TGTGCCAGCAGCCAAGGAGATTCTATCTATGGCTACACCTTC.